This T cell receptor beta chain originates from a study of cytomegalovirus exposure and HLA in healthy donors. Study overall: Within the Caucasian-associated ancestry cluster were 81% of the approximately 390 genotyped donors.

The junction had 4 bases not matched to a gene; V was cut back by 5 bases and J by 4 bases. There are 14 residues in the CDR3. Germline values: CDR1 SGHAT, CDR2 FQNNGV. Primers for the PCR totalled 60 Vbeta and 13 Jbeta. The data were produced by immunoSEQ multiplex PCR, yet TCRdb's version contains in-frame clones alone and is incomplete. The profile shows 250,000 to 300,000 clones, 85% to 95% of them singletons. The rearrangement links TRBV11-2 to TRBJ1-1; 10 bases line up with TRBD1. The origin of this receptor is a girl aged 2 to 9 in good health and CMV-seronegative. The sequenced sample consisted of PBMCs. The CDR3 DNA follows: TGTGCCAGCAGCCCGACAGGGGGCGTCACTGAAGCTTTCTTT. Its protein is CASSPTGGVTEAFF.